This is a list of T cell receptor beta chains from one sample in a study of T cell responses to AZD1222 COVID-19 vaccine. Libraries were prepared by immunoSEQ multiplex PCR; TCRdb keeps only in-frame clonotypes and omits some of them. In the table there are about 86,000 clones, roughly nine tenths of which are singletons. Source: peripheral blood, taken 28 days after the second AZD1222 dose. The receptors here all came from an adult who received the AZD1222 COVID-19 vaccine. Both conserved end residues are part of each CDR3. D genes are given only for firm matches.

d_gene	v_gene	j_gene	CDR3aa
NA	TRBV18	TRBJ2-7	CASSPDSNRDEQYF
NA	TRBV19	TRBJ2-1	CASSRGPEQFF
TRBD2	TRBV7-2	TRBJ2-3	CASSLVPSGGTDTQYF
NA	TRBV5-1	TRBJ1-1	CASSATGNPEAFF
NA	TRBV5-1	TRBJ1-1	CASSLGQTANTEAFF
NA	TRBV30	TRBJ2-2	CAWSVQGRTGELFF
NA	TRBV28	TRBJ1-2	CASSLQPNYGYTF
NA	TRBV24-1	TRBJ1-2	CATSRDTSYGYTF
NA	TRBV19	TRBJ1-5	CASSILADNQPQHF
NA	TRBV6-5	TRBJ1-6	CASSYSLDRWSSPLHF
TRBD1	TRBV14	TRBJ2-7	CASRRDSTHEQYF
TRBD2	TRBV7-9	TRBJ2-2	CASSPSGGANTGELFF
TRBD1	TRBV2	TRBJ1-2	CASSEAKGQNLANYGYTF
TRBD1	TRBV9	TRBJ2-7	CASSAHEGTGSSYEQYF
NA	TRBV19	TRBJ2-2	CASSWGSTGELFF
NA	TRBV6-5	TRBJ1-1	CASSYSRGTEAFF
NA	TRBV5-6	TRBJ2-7	CASSTARVYEQYF
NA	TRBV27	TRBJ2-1	CASSLWGARSYNEQFF
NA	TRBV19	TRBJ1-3	CASISSGNTIYF
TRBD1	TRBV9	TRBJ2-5	CASSPFAGTGGAQETQYF
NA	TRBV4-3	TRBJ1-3	CASSQDKDSGAISGNTIYF
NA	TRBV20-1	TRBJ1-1	CSASGQGRNTEAFF
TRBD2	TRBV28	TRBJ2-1	CASSVYFRLAGDNEQFF
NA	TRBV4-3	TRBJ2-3	CASSPFLGTDTQYF
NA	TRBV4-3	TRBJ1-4	CASSHETWRGGLGATNEKLFF
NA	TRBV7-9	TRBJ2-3	CASSSGLRPDTQYF
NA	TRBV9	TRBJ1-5	CASSVGRVVYSNQPQHF
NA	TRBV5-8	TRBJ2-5	CASSNSRRETQYF
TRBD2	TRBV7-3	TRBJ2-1	CASSRSGAFDEQFF
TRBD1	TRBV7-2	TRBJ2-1	CASSLFTGGDVRFF
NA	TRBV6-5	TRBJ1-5	CASSYGLDQPQHF
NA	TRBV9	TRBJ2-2	CASSVDLNTGELFF
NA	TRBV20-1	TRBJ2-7	CSASGSFYEQYF
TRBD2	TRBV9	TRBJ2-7	CASSLGGVSYEQYF